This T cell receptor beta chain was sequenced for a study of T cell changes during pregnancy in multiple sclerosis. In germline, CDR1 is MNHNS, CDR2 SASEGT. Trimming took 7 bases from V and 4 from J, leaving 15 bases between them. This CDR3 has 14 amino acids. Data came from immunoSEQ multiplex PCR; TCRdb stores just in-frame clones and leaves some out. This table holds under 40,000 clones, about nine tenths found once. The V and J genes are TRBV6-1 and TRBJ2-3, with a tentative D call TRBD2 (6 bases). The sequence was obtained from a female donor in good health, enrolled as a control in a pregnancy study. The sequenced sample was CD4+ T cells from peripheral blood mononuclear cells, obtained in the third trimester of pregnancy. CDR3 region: CASILRGGPDTQYF. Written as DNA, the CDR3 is TGTGCCAGCATCTTAAGGGGAGGACCAGATACGCAGTATTTT.